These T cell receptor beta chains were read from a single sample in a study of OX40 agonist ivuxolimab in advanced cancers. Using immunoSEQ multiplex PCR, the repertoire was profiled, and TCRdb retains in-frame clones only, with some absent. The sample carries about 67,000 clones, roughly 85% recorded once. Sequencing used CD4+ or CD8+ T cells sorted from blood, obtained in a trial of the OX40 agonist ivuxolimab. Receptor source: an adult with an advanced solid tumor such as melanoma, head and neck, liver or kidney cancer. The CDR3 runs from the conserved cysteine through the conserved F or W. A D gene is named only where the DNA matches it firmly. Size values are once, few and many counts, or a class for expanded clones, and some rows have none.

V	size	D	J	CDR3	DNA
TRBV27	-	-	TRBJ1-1	CASSLSGLNTEAFF	TGTGCCAGCAGTTTGAGCGGGTTGAACACTGAAGCTTTCTTT
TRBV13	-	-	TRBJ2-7	CASSSRTESYEQYF	TGTGCCAGCAGCTCCCGGACAGAGTCCTACGAGCAGTACTTC
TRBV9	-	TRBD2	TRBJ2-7	CASSVLGLAGGEQYF	TGTGCCAGCAGCGTCCTTGGACTAGCGGGAGGCGAGCAGTACTTC
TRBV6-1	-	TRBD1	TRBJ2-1	CASSVVQGIVNEQFF	TGTGCCAGCAGTGTGGTACAGGGGATCGTTAATGAGCAGTTCTTC
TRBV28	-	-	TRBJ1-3	CASRLPGTSSGNTIYF	TGTGCCAGCAGATTACCCGGGACAAGTTCTGGAAACACCATATATTTT
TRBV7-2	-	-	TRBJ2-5	CASSPVKMSETQYF	TGTGCCAGCAGCCCCGTTAAGATGTCGGAGACCCAGTACTTC
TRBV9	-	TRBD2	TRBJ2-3	CASGSQREGTQYF	TGTGCCAGCGGATCTCAGCGGGAGGGTACGCAGTATTTT
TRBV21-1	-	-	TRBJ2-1	CASRLGLGRNNEQFF	TGTGCCAGCAGGTTGGGACTAGGCCGAAACAATGAGCAGTTCTTC
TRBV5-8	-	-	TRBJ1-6	CASRTTGLGSPLHF	TGTGCCAGCAGGACTACAGGGTTGGGGTCACCCCTCCACTTT
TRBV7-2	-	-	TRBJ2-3	CASSSRERGKNTQYF	TGTGCCAGCAGCTCCCGAGAAAGGGGGAAGAATACGCAGTATTTT
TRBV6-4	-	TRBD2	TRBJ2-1	CASSERGTQGYEQFF	TGTGCCAGCAGTGAGCGGGGGACCCAGGGATATGAGCAGTTCTTC
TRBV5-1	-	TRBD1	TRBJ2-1	CASSWTGRNEQFF	TGCGCCAGCAGCTGGACAGGGAGGAATGAGCAGTTCTTC
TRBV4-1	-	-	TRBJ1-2	CASSQDWGRGYGYTF	TGCGCCAGCAGCCAAGATTGGGGGAGAGGCTATGGCTACACCTTC
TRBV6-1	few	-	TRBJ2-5	CASSGGGADQETQYF	TGTGCCAGCAGTGGCGGCGGGGCCGATCAAGAGACCCAGTACTTC
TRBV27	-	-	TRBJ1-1	CASSSRVEAFF	TGTGCCAGCAGTTCCCGAGTCGAAGCTTTCTTT
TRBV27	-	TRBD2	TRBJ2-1	CASSRSGRANEQFF	TGTGCCAGCAGTCGTAGCGGGAGGGCCAATGAGCAGTTCTTC
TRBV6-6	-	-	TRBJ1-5	CASSGTGGSNQPQHF	TGTGCCAGCAGTGGTACGGGGGGTAGCAATCAGCCCCAGCATTTT
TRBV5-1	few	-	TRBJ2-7	CASTRGGRDDEQYF	TGCGCCAGCACCCGAGGTGGCAGGGACGACGAGCAGTACTTC
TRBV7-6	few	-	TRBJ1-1	CASSLSQGPTNTEAFF	TGTGCCAGCAGCTTAAGCCAGGGACCTACTAACACTGAAGCTTTCTTT
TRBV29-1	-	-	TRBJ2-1	CSVEETGSSYNEQFF	TGCAGCGTTGAGGAGACAGGTAGCTCCTACAATGAGCAGTTCTTC
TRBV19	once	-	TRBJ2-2	CASSGTANTGELFF	TGTGCCAGTAGTGGCACCGCGAACACCGGGGAGCTGTTTTTT
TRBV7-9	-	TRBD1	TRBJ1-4	CASSEQGTGELFF	TGTGCCAGCAGCGAGCAGGGGACAGGAGAGCTGTTTTTT
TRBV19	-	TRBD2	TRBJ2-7	CASSGLGTSGGGYEQYF	TGTGCCAGTAGTGGCCTCGGGACTAGCGGGGGGGGCTACGAGCAGTACTTC
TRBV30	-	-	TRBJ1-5	CAWSRFDSERNQPQHF	TGTGCCTGGAGTAGGTTTGACAGTGAGAGGAATCAGCCCCAGCATTTT
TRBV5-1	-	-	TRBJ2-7	CASSLAVRGVHEQYF	TGCGCCAGCAGCTTGGCCGTCAGGGGGGTCCACGAGCAGTACTTC
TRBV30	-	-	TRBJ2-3	CAWSVPAGTTDTQYF	TGTGCCTGGAGTGTACCCGCGGGGACCACAGATACGCAGTATTTT
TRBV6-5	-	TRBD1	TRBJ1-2	CASSSDGQGGGYTF	TGTGCCAGCAGTTCCGACGGACAGGGAGGTGGCTACACCTTC
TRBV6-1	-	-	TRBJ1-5	CASSEMWDQPQHF	TGTGCCAGCAGTGAAATGTGGGACCAGCCCCAGCATTTT
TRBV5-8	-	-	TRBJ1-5	CASSLSGGFDQPQHF	TGTGCCAGCAGCTTGAGTGGGGGGTTTGATCAGCCCCAGCATTTT
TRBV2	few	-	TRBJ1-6	CASSGPGAANSPLHF	TGTGCCAGCAGTGGGCCGGGGGCTGCAAATTCACCCCTCCACTTT
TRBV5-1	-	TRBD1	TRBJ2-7	CASSLEGQGREQYF	TGCGCCAGCAGCTTGGAGGGACAGGGACGCGAGCAGTACTTC
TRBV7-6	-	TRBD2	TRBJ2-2	CASSLRTSIGPGELFF	TGTGCCAGCAGCCTCCGGACTAGCATCGGTCCCGGGGAGCTGTTTTTT
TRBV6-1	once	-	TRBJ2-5	CASSDRVRETQYF	TGTGCCAGCAGTGACAGGGTTCGGGAGACCCAGTACTTC
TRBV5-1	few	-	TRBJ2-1	CASSLSGRVNEQFF	TGCGCCAGCAGCTTGTCGGGTAGGGTCAATGAGCAGTTCTTC
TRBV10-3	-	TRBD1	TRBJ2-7	CAISRDRVNEQYF	TGTGCCATCAGTAGAGACAGGGTTAACGAGCAGTACTTC